The 7 T cell receptor beta chains below come from one sample, sequenced in a study of immune evolution from preneoplasia to lung adenocarcinoma. Sequencing used immunoSEQ multiplex PCR; TCRdb keeps in-frame clones, though not all of them. The table has some 8,200 clones, more than 75% seen once. The specimen sequenced was FFPE adjacent normal lung tissue. The receptors shown here come from a person aged 55-80 years with lung adenocarcinoma.

V is TRBV14 and J is TRBJ1-1, with 7 nucleotides matching TRBD1. CDR1 and CDR2 from the germline V gene are SGHDN and FVKESK. The junction had 11 bases not matched to a gene; V was cut back by 2 bases and J by 11 bases. This CDR3 region has 14 residues. CDR3 bases: TGTGCCAGCAGCCAACCCGGACAGGCCCGGTGGGCTTTCTTT. Encoded protein: CASSQPGQARWAFF.

This clone was detected a few times. The chain combines TRBV7-2 with TRBJ1-1; TRBD1 matches at 8 bases. The J segment lost 11 bases and the V segment lost 2 bases, leaving 4 bases of the junction unmatched. The CDR3 is 12 amino acids. Germline CDR1 reads SGHTA; CDR2 reads FQGNSA. CDR3 bases: TGTGCCAGCAGCTTAAATACAGGGGGTGCTTTCTTT. Protein: CASSLNTGGAFF.

The chain employs TRBV2 and TRBJ2-7; TRBD2 agrees at 9 bases. The CDR3 is made up of 14 amino acids. Germline CDR1 reads SNHLY; CDR2 reads FYNNEI. The V and J ends lost 6 bases and 5 bases, in that order; junction bases with no gene match: 8. CDR3 region: CASRSGTSQNEQYF. CDR3 nucleotides: TGTGCCAGCAGATCCGGGACTAGCCAAAACGAGCAGTACTTC. Full variable domain (outside the CDR3, taken from reference TRBV2 and TRBJ2-7): EPEVTQTPSHQVTQMGQEVILRCVPISNHLYFYWYRQILGQKVEFLVSFYNNEISEKSEIFDDQFSVERPDGSNFTLKIRSTKLEDSAMYFCASRSGTSQNEQYFGPGTRLTVT.

The chain carries TRBV29-1 and TRBJ1-5, with no clear D. The ends were cut back, 4 bases at V and 9 bases at J, with 10 bases in the middle. The V gene's germline CDR1 is SQVTM and CDR2 ANQGSEA. CDR3 length: 11 residues. The CDR3 DNA reads as TGCAGCGTTGGAGAGGGTGGGCCCCAGCATTTT. Residues: CSVGEGGPQHF. Filled out from reference TRBV29-1 and TRBJ1-5, the complete variable domain reads SAVISQKPSRDICQRGTSLTIQCQVDSQVTMMFWYRQQPGQSLTLIATANQGSEATYESGFVIDKFPISRPNLTFSTLTVSNMSPEDSSIYLCSVGEGGPQHFGDGTRLSIL.

As DNA, the CDR3 is TGCGCCAGCAGCTTGTTTGGGGGGCAGAATAATGAAAAACTGTTTTTT. The encoded protein is CASSLFGGQNNEKLFF. J is TRBJ1-4 and V is TRBV5-1; tentative D call: TRBD1 (6 bases). CDR3 size: 16 residues. CDR1 is SGHRS, CDR2 YFSETQ, per germline. The germline V and J ends were trimmed by 1 base and 4 bases, with 14 bases remaining between them.

The chain carries TRBV27 and TRBJ2-2; D unclear. V was cut by 7 bases and J by 1 base, with 7 bases left in between. CDR3 size: 13 residues. In germline, CDR1 is MNHEY, CDR2 SMNVEV (reference sequence). This CDR3 is CASKVLNTGELFF. The CDR3, as DNA: TGTGCCAGCAAGGTGCTGAACACCGGGGAGCTGTTTTTT.

This chain uses TRBV11-2 with TRBJ1-2; D might be TRBD1 (5 bases). Germline CDR1 and CDR2: SGHAT and FQNNGV. The CDR3 is made up of 15 amino acids. Trimming took off 5 bases at V and 7 bases at J, with 20 bases between the two ends. The CDR3 protein is CASSITGTDSFGYTF. Written as DNA, the CDR3 is TGTGCCAGCAGCATAACCGGGACGGATAGTTTTGGCTACACCTTC.